Sequencing of this TCR beta chain was carried out in a study of T-cell reconstitution after alpha-beta-depleted transplantation in children. Unique molecular identifiers were built into the TCRbeta library. TCRdb redid the calling of the PCR reads with MiXCR, one entry per CDR3 protein. The sample has some 600,000 distinct CDR3 sequences, about 15% seen once. The CDR3 is 14 amino acids. The chain couples TRBV21-1 to TRBJ1-6; the D call TRBD1 from the table was never checked on the DNA. TRBV21-1 is shown as a pseudogene. The source material was PBMCs from the stem cell graft donor, sampled from the stem cell graft. This TCR was sampled from a human donor who donated a stem cell graft to a child with acute myeloid leukemia. The DNA of the CDR3 is TGTGCCAGCAGCGGACAGGAAGACAATTCACCCCTCCACTTT. Translated: CASSGQEDNSPLHF.